The rows below give T cell receptor beta chains drawn from one sample of a study of T cell responses to AZD1222 COVID-19 vaccine. Assay: immunoSEQ multiplex PCR; the TCRdb copy retains only in-frame clones and omits some. The sample consists of about 120,000 clones, 85% to 90% of them appearing once. Sequenced material: peripheral blood, taken on day 0 of AZD1222 vaccination. Source of these receptors: an adult in good health. Each CDR3 is given with its conserved first and last residue.

J	length	V	CDR3
TRBJ1-1	14	TRBV5-1	CASSLAVKNTEAFF
TRBJ2-1	16	TRBV7-2	CASSFGLSSSYNEQFF
TRBJ2-1	15	TRBV2	CASSVGRSSYNEQFF
TRBJ2-1	13	TRBV19	CASRVLAGNEQFF
TRBJ1-6	16	TRBV19	CASSSKLTGWNSPLHF
TRBJ2-7	13	TRBV18	CASSPGLSYEQYF
TRBJ1-6	15	TRBV28	CASTLLGGKGSPLHF
TRBJ2-7	13	TRBV20-1	CSASSGGSYEQYF
TRBJ2-5	12	TRBV7-9	CASSLSRETQYF
TRBJ1-4	14	TRBV5-1	CASSFGTGDEKLFF
TRBJ2-3	15	TRBV2	CASSDSASGTDTQYF
TRBJ2-3	17	TRBV27	CASTIAGGVRSTDTQYF
TRBJ1-6	16	TRBV4-3	CASSQRWDSYNSPLHF
TRBJ2-1	15	TRBV15	CATSPGQEFYNEQFF
TRBJ2-7	19	TRBV20-1	CSASVPSLAGVVLSYEQYF
TRBJ2-5	16	TRBV14	CASSHWDSGSRETQYF
TRBJ1-2	12	TRBV2	CASSAEGHGYTF
TRBJ1-2	16	TRBV28	CASSYKRTGGLRGYTF
TRBJ2-2	13	TRBV19	CASTQRDTGELFF
TRBJ2-1	15	TRBV19	CASSITSGSWNEQFF
TRBJ1-5	12	TRBV6-2/TRBV6-3	CASSPPNQPQHF
TRBJ1-5	14	TRBV30	CAWSAAVSNQPQHF
TRBJ1-1	14	TRBV14	CASSQENLGAEAFF
TRBJ1-6	11	TRBV28	CASSSNSPLHF
TRBJ2-5	12	TRBV6-1	CASSEQSETQYF
TRBJ2-7	14	TRBV5-1	CASSLGDRGNEQYF
TRBJ1-1	10	TRBV28	CASLLGEAFF
TRBJ2-2	16	TRBV9	CASSPGLARNTGELFF